The T cell receptor beta chain under discussion was sequenced for a study of technical replicates of blood from a few donors. TCRdb's table, derived via immunoSEQ multiplex PCR, lists solely in-frame clones and lacks some. Found here are some 70,000 clones, around 95% of them singletons; the top ten hold roughly 0.24%. Sample: T cells isolated from PBMCs. This TCR derives from a human donor in good health.

CDR3 amino acids: CASNQVLETEAFF. In nucleotides, the CDR3 is TGTGCCAGCAACCAGGTACTTGAGACTGAAGCTTTCTTT. J is TRBJ1-1 and V is TRBV6-1; D not certain. V lost 7 bases, J lost 5 bases, and 14 bases lay in between. Germline V lookup: CDR1 MNHNS, CDR2 SASEGT. The CDR3 runs 13 residues.